One sample yielded the 9 T cell receptor beta chains listed below, sequenced in a study of CD8+ T cells in alopecia areata. The authors extracted RNA and reverse transcribed it into cDNA as the sequencing template. The table came from immunoSEQ multiplex PCR; TCRdb's copy has only in-frame clones and leaves some out. The sample gives about 200,000 clones, around two fifths of which show up once; 0.45% to 0.55% is in the top ten. Stated treatment: oral pan-JAK inhibitor, 5-10 mg twice daily. The input for sequencing was CD4+ T cells sorted from blood, taken at roughly week 30, from a patient treated with tofacitinib. These receptors were taken from a human donor with alopecia areata.

In this sample, this clone turned up a few times. The chain has TRBV6-1 and TRBJ2-3; no reliable D call. With 7 bases removed from V and 3 bases from J, the gap between germline ends came to 11 bases. The CDR3 is 13 amino acids. Germline V gives CDR1 MNHNS, CDR2 SASEGT. CDR3 DNA: TGTGCCAGCATGATAGGGCGGACAGATACGCAGTATTTT. This encodes CASMIGRTDTQYF.

This clone was counted a few times. The V and J genes are TRBV18 and TRBJ2-3; no reliable D call. The CDR3 extends over 14 amino acids. V lost 3 bases to trimming and J lost 0 bases, with 7 bases between them. The V gene's germline CDR1 is KGHSH and CDR2 LQKENI. The CDR3 nucleotides are TGTGCCAGCTCACCCGGCAGGAGCACAGATACGCAGTATTTT. This gives the protein CASSPGRSTDTQYF.

This clone was counted at least ten times. The V gene is TRBV10-3, the J gene TRBJ1-5; D perhaps matches TRBD1 (6 bases). Germline CDR1 reads ENHRY; CDR2 reads SYGVKD. V lost 5 bases, J lost 4 bases, and 9 bases lay in between. This CDR3 region has 13 residues. DNA for the CDR3: TGTGCCATCAGTCCGGGACAAAATCAGCCCCAGCATTTT. Amino acids: CAISPGQNQPQHF.

This clone appeared a few times. The V gene is TRBV7-9, the J gene TRBJ2-6; no firm D call. The CDR3 has 15 amino acids. CDR1 is SEHNR, CDR2 FQNEAQ, per germline (reference sequence). The V and J ends lost 3 bases and 0 bases respectively, with 6 bases between them. In DNA, the CDR3 is TGTGCCAGCAGCTTTATAGGCTCTGGGGCCAACGTCCTGACTTTC. Protein sequence: CASSFIGSGANVLTF.

This chain links TRBV5-1 with TRBJ1-1; 9 bases line up with TRBD1. Germline V CDR1 and CDR2: SGHRS, YFSETQ. The CDR3 runs to 17 residues. The V gene end was trimmed by 2 bases and the J gene end by 0 bases; junction bases not matched to a gene: 8. The CDR3 is CASSFGQGLGMNTEAFF. CDR3 nucleotide sequence: TGCGCCAGCAGCTTCGGACAGGGGCTAGGCATGAACACTGAAGCTTTCTTT.

The chain couples TRBV28 to TRBJ1-2; 7 bases agree with TRBD1. In germline, CDR1 is MDHEN, CDR2 SYDVKM. The CDR3 contains 16 residues. Trimming removed 4 bases from V and 4 bases from J; junction bases left unmatched: 12. The CDR3 sequence is CASSSGQARGFYGYTF. Written as DNA, the CDR3 is TGTGCCAGCAGTTCTGGACAGGCTAGGGGCTTCTATGGCTACACCTTC.

This clone was detected a few times. Other DNA sequences from this sample encode an identical CDR3 as well. CDR3 protein: CSVAGTVNTEAFF. The CDR3 region has the DNA TGCAGCGTCGCCGGGACAGTGAACACTGAAGCTTTCTTT. The V call is TRBV29-1, the J call TRBJ1-1; 7 positions agree with TRBD1. CDR3 size: 13 residues. V gave up 6 bases and J gave up 0 bases; unmatched junction bases: 4. Germline V gives CDR1 SQVTM, CDR2 ANQGSEA.

The table lists this clone with a few counts. The rearrangement uses TRBV15 and TRBJ1-2; TRBD1 might be the D (6 bases). The CDR3 is 16 amino acids. The germline CDR1 and CDR2 sequences are LNHNV and YYDKDF (reference sequence). The ends were cut back, 2 bases at V and 7 bases at J, with 20 bases in the middle. Here the CDR3 reads CATSRPQTGPRGGYTF. CDR3 bases: TGTGCCACCAGCAGACCCCAGACAGGACCCAGGGGTGGCTACACCTTC.

In the case of this clone: Different DNA sequences within this sample yield the same CDR3. The chain recombines TRBV9 with TRBJ2-3; unclear D gene. CDR1 is SGDLS, CDR2 YYNGEE, per germline. Trimming removed 0 bases at V and 0 bases at J, with 2 bases between. The CDR3 contains 13 residues. The CDR3 coding sequence is TGTGCCAGCAGCGTAGTAAGCACAGATACGCAGTATTTT. Translating gives CASSVVSTDTQYF.